Listed here are 26 T cell receptor beta chains from one sample, sequenced in a study of tumor and adjacent non-tumor tissue in lung cancer. TCRbeta libraries were built with three rounds of nested PCR, modified from ARM-PCR. TCRdb re-analysed the multiplex PCR reads in MiXCR, keeping a single row per CDR3 protein. The top ten clones hold 10% to 15% of a sample with about 80,000 distinct CDR3 sequences, 55% to 70% of them seen once. The template was RNA from unsorted bulk tissue. The material sequenced was lung tumor tissue. Receptors were obtained from a woman in her 70s with non-small cell lung cancer.

The rearrangement uses TRBV6-5 and TRBJ2-4; D may be TRBD2 (5 bases). Per the germline V gene, CDR1 is MNHEY and CDR2 is SVGAGI. This CDR3 has 13 amino acids. Trimming left V 4 bases short and J 9 bases short, with 13 bases between. The CDR3 coding sequence is TGTGCCAGCAGTTTAGGACTTAGCTCCATTCAGTACTTC. It yields the protein CASSLGLSSIQYF.

Regarding this clonotype: The CDR3 ends on some other residue instead of the conserved phenylalanine or tryptophan, so this is likely a read error. The V call is TRBV5-1, the J call TRBJ1-2, with D uncertain. The CDR3 totals 12 residues. CDR1 is SGHRS and CDR2 is YFSETQ in the germline V gene. The germline V and J ends were trimmed by 5 bases and 5 bases, with 10 bases remaining between them. The CDR3 reads CASSPDLYGYTS. CDR3 sequence (DNA): TGCGCCAGCAGTCCCGATCTGTATGGCTACACCTCC.

A note on this clonotype: At one end, the junction sequence differs from germline, possibly due to a read error. The chain is built from TRBV29-1 and TRBJ1-2, with a possible D match to TRBD1 (5 bases). Germline V gene sequence: CDR1 SQVTM, CDR2 ANQGSEA. The CDR3 totals 12 residues. As DNA, the CDR3 is TGTAGCGCCCGAGGGCAGGGCTATGGCTACACCTTC. This gives the protein CSARGQGYGYTF.

Concerning this clonotype: The CDR3 ends on some other residue instead of the conserved phenylalanine or tryptophan, so this is likely a read error. This rearrangement joins TRBV6-5 to TRBJ1-3; D gene uncertain. The CDR3 has 12 residues. CDR1 MNHEY and CDR2 SVGAGI come from the germline V gene. CDR3 region: CVSVNSGNTIYL. CDR3 DNA: TGTGTCAGCGTGAACTCTGGAAACACCATATATCTC.

This rearrangement joins TRBV6-1 to TRBJ2-7, with D unclear. Germline assignment: CDR1 MNHNS and CDR2 SASEGT. The CDR3 spans 12 residues. Trimming stripped 2 bases from V and 8 bases from J, with 10 bases between. The CDR3 reads CASSENAIKQYF. CDR3 in DNA: TGTGCCAGCAGTGAAAACGCGATCAAGCAGTACTTC.

In the case of this clonotype: An end of the junction differs from the germline gene, which may be a read error. The chain has TRBV28 and TRBJ2-1; tentatively, D is TRBD2 (5 bases). CDR1 is MDHEN and CDR2 is SYDVKM in the germline V gene. CDR3 length equals 16 residues. The CDR3 loop is CATSLKPGLVYNEQFF. The CDR3 DNA reads TGTGCCACCAGTTTAAAGCCCGGACTTGTATACAATGAGCAGTTCTTC. Drawing the rest from reference TRBV28 and TRBJ2-1, the complete variable domain is DVKVTQSSRYLVKRTGEKVFLECVQDMDHENMFWYRQDPGLGLRLIYFSYDVKMKEKGDIPEGYSVSREKKERFSLILESASTNQTSMYLCATSLKPGLVYNEQFFGPGTRLTVL.

At least ten counts were recorded for this clonotype. The chain carries TRBV12-3 or TRBV12-4 and TRBJ2-6; D is undetermined. V lost 6 bases, J lost 0 bases, and 9 bases lay in between. There are 15 residues in the CDR3. The DNA for the CDR3 is TGTGCCAGCAGACCAACCAGCTCTGGGGCCAACGTCCTGACTTTC. Protein: CASRPTSSGANVLTF.

On this clonotype itself: Relative to the germline gene, one junction end is altered; a read error may explain this. The V call is TRBV6-6, the J call TRBJ2-2, with D possibly being TRBD1 (7 bases). CDR1 is MNHNY and CDR2 is SVGAGI in the germline V gene (reference sequence). This CDR3 has 15 residues. This chain's CDR3 is CVSSCGTENTRELFF. The CDR3 nucleotides read TGTGTCAGCAGTTGCGGGACAGAGAACACCAGGGAGCTGTTTTTT.

Comments on this clonotype: Just one base apart from a much larger clone, this may be a read error. The chain is built from TRBV28 and TRBJ2-2; D might be TRBD2 (7 bases). Per the germline V gene, CDR1 is MDHEN and CDR2 is SYDVKM. The length of the CDR3 is 15 residues. V shed 11 bases and J shed 12 bases, with 28 bases lying between them. The chain's CDR3 is CADPHTGLKGGQLFF. CDR3 nucleotides: TGTGCCGACCCCCATACGGGACTCAAGGGGGGGCAGCTGTTTTTT.

This clonotype was seen a single time. At one boundary the junction diverges from the germline segment, which might be a read error. The rearrangement joins TRBV29-1 to TRBJ1-4; 9 bases are a match to TRBD1. The germline V gene encodes CDR1 SQVTM and CDR2 ANQGSEA. This CDR3 comprises 14 residues. The CDR3 is CSVGTGDTNEKLFF. CDR3 in DNA: TGCAGCGTTGGGACAGGGGACACTAACGAAAAACTGTTTTTT.

This clonotype was seen only once. The junction does not match germline at one end; this may be a read error. The J gene is TRBJ2-3, the V gene TRBV6-5; a possible D gene is TRBD2 (6 bases). The length of the CDR3 is 17 residues. Germline CDR1 is MNHEY and CDR2 is SVGAGI. Here the CDR3 DNA reads TGTGCCGGCAGTTACTCTGGAGGGACTCACTACCCATATACGCAATATTTT. Its translation: CAGSYSGGTHYPYTQYF.

About this clonotype: A much more abundant neighbour one base away suggests this may be a read error. V usage is TRBV5-3 and J usage is TRBJ2-1; a possible D gene is TRBD2 (7 bases). TRBV5-3 is an ORF, with its function uncertain. With 7 bases removed from V and 0 bases from J, the gap between germline ends came to 26 bases. This CDR3 comprises 19 residues. The CDR3 DNA is TGTGCCAGATGCCTCTTGGGGGGGCCAGGCGAGTACTCCTACAATGAGCAGTTCTTC. Its protein is CARCLLGGPGEYSYNEQFF.

Notes on this clonotype: Since a much larger clone is just one base distant, this may be a read error. V gene TRBV4-1 combines with J gene TRBJ2-5; TRBD2 agrees at 7 bases. Per the germline V gene, CDR1 is MGHRA and CDR2 is YSYEKL. The CDR3 is 15 residues long. The CDR3 spells CAGSQTGTTQETQYF. CDR3 sequence (DNA): TGCGCCGGCAGCCAGACCGGGACTACCCAAGAGACCCAGTACTTC.

For this clonotype: A read error may produce the germline difference seen at one junction end. This rearrangement joins TRBV12-3 or TRBV12-4 to TRBJ2-7, with D uncertain. The CDR3 contains 13 residues. Written as DNA, the CDR3 is TGTGCCAGTAGTTTATTGAGTGCCTACGAGCAGTATTTC. It codes for CASSLLSAYEQYF.

As concerns this clonotype: A much larger clone differs from this one at a single base, so this may be a read error. The rearrangement joins TRBV28 to TRBJ1-6; 9 bases are shared with TRBD1. Germline loops: CDR1 MDHEN, CDR2 SYDVKM. The CDR3 has 18 residues. The CDR3 region has the DNA TGTGCCAGCAGTCCCCCCGGGACAGGGAGCTCCTATAATTCATCCCTCCACTTT. It translates to CASSPPGTGSSYNSSLHF.

On this clonotype itself: The junction and the germline gene differ at one end; a read error may be behind it. The chain combines TRBV29-1 with TRBJ2-4; TRBD2 is a possible D gene (5 bases). The CDR3 is 13 amino acids. In germline, CDR1 is SQVTM, CDR2 ANQGSEA. DNA for the CDR3: TGTAGCGTCACATGGCCCCCCGATAACGTTCAGTACTTC. It codes for CSVTWPPDNVQYF.

As to this clonotype: One end of the junction does not line up with germline, which may come from a read error. The J gene is TRBJ1-1, the V gene TRBV6-5; 7 nucleotides match TRBD1. Germline CDR1 reads MNHEY; CDR2 reads SVGAGI. The CDR3 runs 15 residues. CDR3 nucleotide sequence: TGCGCCAGCAGTTACCTAGACAGGGAAGGGGATGAAGTTTTATTT. Translation: CASSYLDREGDEVLF.

Comment on this clonotype: A much larger clone is a single base away; this may be a read error. The chain carries TRBV11-2 and TRBJ1-3; D gene uncertain. CDR1 and CDR2 (germline): SGHAT, FQNNGV. Trimming removed 2 bases from V and 4 bases from J, with 12 bases in between. This CDR3 is built from 15 residues. In DNA, the CDR3 is TGTGCCAGCAGCTTATTATGGAGCGCAGGAAACACCATATATTTT. It yields the protein CASSLLWSAGNTIYF.

Concerning this clonotype itself: Without the conserved terminal phenylalanine or tryptophan, this CDR3 likely stems from a read error. This rearrangement joins TRBV5-4 to TRBJ2-3, with 12 bases aligning to TRBD2. The length of the CDR3 is 18 residues. Looked up from germline, CDR1 is SGHNT and CDR2 is YYREEE (reference sequence). Losses at the gene ends were 4 bases for V and 3 bases for J; bases not matched to a gene: 12. CDR3 sequence reads: CASSPGTSGSLRTDTQYL. The CDR3 coding sequence is TGTGCCAGCAGCCCCGGGACTAGCGGGTCTCTGAGGACAGATACGCAGTATTTA.

The chain couples TRBV6-5 to TRBJ2-3, with D perhaps given as TRBD1 or TRBD2 (5 bases each). There are 13 residues in the CDR3. Germline V lookup: CDR1 MNHEY, CDR2 SVGAGI. Trimming took 8 bases from V and 6 from J, leaving 15 bases between them. The CDR3, as DNA: TGTGCCAGCGATACCCTCGGGGCGGATACGCAGTATTTT. Translated, it gives CASDTLGADTQYF.

About this clonotype: Because the CDR3 is missing its conserved closing phenylalanine or tryptophan, this is likely a read error. The chain combines TRBV11-1 with TRBJ2-1, with a tentative D call TRBD2 (5 bases). CDR1 is SGHAT and CDR2 is FQDESV in the germline V gene (reference sequence). The CDR3 length is 13 residues. The CDR3 bases are TGTGACAGCAGTTACCTTTCCCGGGGTGAGCAGTTCCTT. Its protein is CDSSYLSRGEQFL.

The sample holds one count of this clonotype. The junction departs from germline at one end; a sequencing error may be responsible. The V call is TRBV10-3, the J call TRBJ2-5; D gene unclear. The CDR3 loop spans 14 amino acids. Germline V gives CDR1 ENHRY, CDR2 SYGVKD. The CDR3 spells CVISESANQEIQYF. For the CDR3, the DNA is TGTGTCATCAGTGAGTCGGCTAACCAAGAGATCCAGTACTTC.

This clonotype is a singleton in its sample. Sequence at one end of the junction differs from germline and may be a read error. The chain carries TRBV4-1 and TRBJ2-7, with 9 bases matching TRBD1. The germline gives CDR1 MGHRA, CDR2 YSYEKL. This CDR3 spans 16 amino acids. CDR3 coding DNA: TGCGCCTGCAGCCAAGTATTGGGACAGGGAGTCGGCGAGCAGTATTTC. Its protein is CACSQVLGQGVGEQYF.

As to this clonotype: The germline gene is not matched at one end of the junction; a read error may be the cause. The chain links TRBV6-6 to TRBJ2-7; D not resolved. This CDR3 has 16 residues. Germline CDR1 MNHNY, CDR2 SVGAGI (reference sequence). The CDR3, as DNA: TGTGCCAGCAACTATCCGAGGAAAGCCCCTTCCTACGAGCACTACTTC. Its protein product is CASNYPRKAPSYEHYF.

Concerning this clonotype: Mismatch with germline at one junction end may stem from a read error. The rearrangement uses TRBV4-1 and TRBJ2-1; D perhaps matches TRBD2 (6 bases). Germline lookup yields CDR1 MGHRA and CDR2 YSYEKL. The length of the CDR3 is 18 residues. The CDR3 here is CASSQGIAWRENNNEQFF. The CDR3, as DNA: TGCGCCAGTAGCCAAGGAATAGCGTGGAGGGAGAACAACAATGAGCAGTTCTTC.

As concerns this clonotype: A read error may account for a junction end that differs from germline. V usage is TRBV11-1 and J usage is TRBJ2-1; 9 nucleotides agree with TRBD2. Per germline, CDR1 SGHAT and CDR2 FQDESV (reference sequence). The CDR3 loop spans 16 amino acids. CDR3 region: CASSLSSSGNRYEKFF. The DNA of the CDR3 is TGTGCCAGCAGCTTATCGTCTAGCGGGAATAGGTATGAGAAGTTCTTC.